The 6 T cell receptor beta chains below come from one sample, sequenced in a study of neoadjuvant anti-PD-1 for oral cavity cancer. Using immunoSEQ multiplex PCR, the repertoire was profiled, and TCRdb retains in-frame clones only, with some absent. The table records more than 10,000 clones, approximately 61% of them present only once. The sequencing here drew on PBMCs, taken before nivolumab (anti-PD-1) treatment. These receptors all stem from a person aged 40-85 years with oral cavity squamous cell carcinoma.

The chain combines TRBV6-5 with TRBJ2-1, with D possibly called TRBD1 or TRBD2 (6 bases each). Trimming left V 2 bases short and J 8 bases short, with 16 bases between. CDR1 is MNHEY, CDR2 SVGAGI, per germline. The CDR3 extends over 15 amino acids. CDR3 DNA sequence: TGTGCCAGCAGTTACGGGGGGCAGGGGATCGATGAGCAGTTCTTC. Residues: CASSYGGQGIDEQFF.

V gene TRBV11-2 combines with J gene TRBJ2-3; 11 nucleotides line up with TRBD2. J gave up 8 bases and V 3 bases, and 10 bases lay outside the gene matches. CDR1 is SGHAT, CDR2 FQNNGV, per germline. The CDR3 has 16 amino acids. In DNA form, the CDR3 reads TGTGCCAGCAGCTTCCCGACTAGCGGGGCCTCGGGTACGCAGTATTTT. Encoded protein: CASSFPTSGASGTQYF.

The chain joins TRBV5-1 to TRBJ2-7; perhaps TRBD2 as D (5 bases). This CDR3 spans 13 amino acids. Germline CDR1 reads SGHRS; CDR2 reads YFSETQ. The V and J ends lost 4 bases and 1 base respectively, with 9 bases between them. CDR3 nucleotides: TGCGCCAGCAGCCCGGGATCTTCCTACGAGCAGTACTTC. It codes for CASSPGSSYEQYF.

This clone was seen only a few times. Other nucleotide sequences in the sample specify the same CDR3. V and J are TRBV11-2 and TRBJ2-3; no definite D call. Looked up from germline, CDR1 is SGHAT and CDR2 is FQNNGV. V was clipped by 2 bases and J by 3 bases, with 0 bases between them. The CDR3 totals 11 residues. In nucleotides, the CDR3 is TGTGCCAGCAGCTTAACAGATACGCAGTATTTT. Its protein product is CASSLTDTQYF.

This clone was counted a single time. The V gene is TRBV7-8, the J gene TRBJ1-5, with TRBD1 as a possible D gene (5 bases). Germline CDR1 is SGHVS and CDR2 is FQNEAQ. This CDR3 comprises 16 residues. Trimming shortened V by 2 bases and J by 2 bases, and 13 bases separated the two germline ends. The CDR3, as DNA: TGTGCCAGCAGCTTATGGGGGGGAGTAGGCAATCAGCCCCAGCATTTT. Translating it yields CASSLWGGVGNQPQHF.

In regard to this clone: At one end the junction does not follow the germline gene, possibly because of a read error. J is TRBJ1-2 and V is TRBV6-1; no reliable D call. The germline CDR1 and CDR2 sequences are MNHNS and SASEGT. The CDR3 sequence is 12 residues long. The CDR3: CACRAPNYGYTF. The CDR3, as DNA: TGTGCCTGCAGAGCCCCTAACTATGGCTACACCTTC.